This section outlines one TCR beta chain sequence together with its context. Trimming stripped 4 bases from V and 2 bases from J, with 9 bases between. The CDR3 consists of 14 residues. Germline CDR1 is LNHDA and CDR2 is SQIVND (reference sequence). In the authors' workflow: Quantification of nucleated cells was approximated via reference gene primer amplification. The method was immunoSEQ multiplex PCR; TCRdb's version includes in-frame clones alone and lacks a portion of them. V and J calls and clone size come straight from that table; D and trimming were deduced from the DNA. The table shows around 290,000 clones, with around 89% occurring only once. This sample was taken from a study of blood T cell repertoires in COVID-19. About the study: Whether acute or convalescent, the COVID-19 samples came from the United States, Italy and Spain. T cells, B-cell-depleted T cells, or PBMCs provided the cDNA or gDNA that served as material.

This sequence was found in a man between 40 and 49 years old with acute or convalescent COVID-19. The rearrangement links TRBV19 to TRBJ2-1; D gene uncertain. Sequenced input: peripheral blood. This CDR3 reads CASSTSPAYNEQFF. DNA of the CDR3: TGTGCCAGTAGTACATCCCCAGCCTACAATGAGCAGTTCTTC.